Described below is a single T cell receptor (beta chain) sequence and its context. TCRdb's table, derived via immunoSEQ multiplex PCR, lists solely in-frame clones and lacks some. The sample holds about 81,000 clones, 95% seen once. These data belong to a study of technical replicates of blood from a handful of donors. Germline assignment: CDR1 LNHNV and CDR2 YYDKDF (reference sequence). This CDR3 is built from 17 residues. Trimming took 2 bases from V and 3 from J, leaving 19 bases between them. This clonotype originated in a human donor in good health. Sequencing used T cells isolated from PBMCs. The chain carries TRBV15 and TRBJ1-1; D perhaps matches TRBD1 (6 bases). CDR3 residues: CATSRRGIYGTDTEAFF. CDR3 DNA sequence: TGTGCCACCAGCAGAAGGGGGATATATGGGACGGACACTGAAGCTTTCTTT.